This TCR beta chain was documented in a study of blood T cell repertoires in COVID-19. About the study: Researchers got acute and convalescent COVID-19 samples from the United States, Italy and Spain.

Germline-derived CDR1 and CDR2 are MNHEY and SVGAGI. Between the trimmed V and J ends, which lost 4 bases and 0 bases, there was a span of 6 bases. This CDR3 has 13 amino acids. Sequencing used immunoSEQ multiplex PCR; TCRdb keeps in-frame clones, though not all of them. The data contain about 380,000 clones, more than 70% of them singletons. V is TRBV6-5 and J is TRBJ2-5, with a tentative D call TRBD2 (5 bases). The source material was PBMCs or T cells enriched from blood (not recorded which). This receptor was identified in a woman in her late teens or twenties who had recovered from COVID-19. The CDR3, as DNA: TGTGCCAGCAGTTTAGCGTACCAAGAGACCCAGTACTTC. Its translation: CASSLAYQETQYF.